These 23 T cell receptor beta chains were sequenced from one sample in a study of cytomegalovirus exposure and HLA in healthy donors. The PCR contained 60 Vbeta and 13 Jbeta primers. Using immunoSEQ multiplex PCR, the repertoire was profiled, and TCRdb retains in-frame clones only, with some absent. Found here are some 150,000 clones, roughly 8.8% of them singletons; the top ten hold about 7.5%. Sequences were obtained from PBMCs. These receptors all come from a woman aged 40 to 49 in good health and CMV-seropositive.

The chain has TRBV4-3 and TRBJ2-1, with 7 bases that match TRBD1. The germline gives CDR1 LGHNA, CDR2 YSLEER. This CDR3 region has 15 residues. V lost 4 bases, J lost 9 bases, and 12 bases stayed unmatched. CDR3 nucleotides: TGCGCCAGCAGCCCGGCCGGGACAGCCTTGGGTGAGCAGTTCTTC. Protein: CASSPAGTALGEQFF.

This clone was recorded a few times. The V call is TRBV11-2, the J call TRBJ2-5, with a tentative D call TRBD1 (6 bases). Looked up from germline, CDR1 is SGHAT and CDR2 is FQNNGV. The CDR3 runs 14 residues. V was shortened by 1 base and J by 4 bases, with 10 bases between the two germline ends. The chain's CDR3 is CASSLGPTGETQYF. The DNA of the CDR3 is TGTGCCAGCAGCTTAGGGCCGACAGGAGAGACCCAGTACTTC. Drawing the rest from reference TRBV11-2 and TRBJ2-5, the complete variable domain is EAGVAQSPRYKIIEKRQSVAFWCNPISGHATLYWYQQILGQGPKLLIQFQNNGVVDDSQLPKDRFSAERLKGVDSTLKIQPAKLEDSAVYLCASSLGPTGETQYFGPGTRLLVL.

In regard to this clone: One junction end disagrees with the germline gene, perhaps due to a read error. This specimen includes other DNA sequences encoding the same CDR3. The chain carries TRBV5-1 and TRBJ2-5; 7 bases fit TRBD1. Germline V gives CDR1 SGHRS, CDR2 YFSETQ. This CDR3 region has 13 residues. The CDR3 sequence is CASSLGQQETQYF. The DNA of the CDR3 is TGCGCCAGCAGTTTGGGACAGCAAGAGACCCAGTACTTC.

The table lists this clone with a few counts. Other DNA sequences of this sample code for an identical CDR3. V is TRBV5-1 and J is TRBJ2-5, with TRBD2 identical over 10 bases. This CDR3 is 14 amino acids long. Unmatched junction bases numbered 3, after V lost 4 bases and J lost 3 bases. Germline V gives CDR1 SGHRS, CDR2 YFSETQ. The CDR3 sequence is CASSELAGKETQYF. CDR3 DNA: TGCGCCAGCAGCGAACTAGCGGGGAAAGAGACCCAGTACTTC.

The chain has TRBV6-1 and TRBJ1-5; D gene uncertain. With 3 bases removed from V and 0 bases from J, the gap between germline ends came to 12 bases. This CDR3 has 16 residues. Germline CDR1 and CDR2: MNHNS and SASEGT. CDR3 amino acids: CASSERSSYSNQPQHF. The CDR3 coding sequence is TGTGCCAGCAGTGAGCGGAGCTCCTATAGCAATCAGCCCCAGCATTTT.

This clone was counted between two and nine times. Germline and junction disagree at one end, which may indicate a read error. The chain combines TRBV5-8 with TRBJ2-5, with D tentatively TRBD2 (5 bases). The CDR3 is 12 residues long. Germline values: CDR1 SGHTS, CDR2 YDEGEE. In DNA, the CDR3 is TGTGCCAGCAGCTTGTTGGGAGAGGCCCAGTACTTC. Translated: CASSLLGEAQYF.

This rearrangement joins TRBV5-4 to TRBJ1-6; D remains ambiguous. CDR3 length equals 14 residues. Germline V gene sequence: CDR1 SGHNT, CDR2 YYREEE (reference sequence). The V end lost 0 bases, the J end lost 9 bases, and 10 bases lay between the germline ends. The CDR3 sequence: CASSLGFATSPLHF. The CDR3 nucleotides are TGTGCCAGCAGCTTGGGTTTCGCTACTTCACCCCTCCACTTT.

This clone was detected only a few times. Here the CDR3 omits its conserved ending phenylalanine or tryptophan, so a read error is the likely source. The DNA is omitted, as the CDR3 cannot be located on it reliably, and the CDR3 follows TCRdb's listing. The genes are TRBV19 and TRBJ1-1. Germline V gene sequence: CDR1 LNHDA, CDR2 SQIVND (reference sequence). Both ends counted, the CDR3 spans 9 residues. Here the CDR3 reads CASTPTVPT.

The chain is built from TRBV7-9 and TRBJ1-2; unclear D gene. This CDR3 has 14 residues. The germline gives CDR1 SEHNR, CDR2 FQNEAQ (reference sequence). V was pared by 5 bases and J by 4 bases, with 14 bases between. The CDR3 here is CASSPRPGGYGYTF. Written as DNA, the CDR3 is TGTGCCAGCAGCCCCCGACCCGGCGGCTATGGCTACACCTTC. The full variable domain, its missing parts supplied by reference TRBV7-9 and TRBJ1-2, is DTGVSQNPRHKITKRGQNVTFRCDPISEHNRLYWYRQTLGQGPEFLTYFQNEAQLEKSRLLSDRFSAERPKGSFSTLEIQRTEQGDSAMYLCASSPRPGGYGYTFGSGTRLTVV.

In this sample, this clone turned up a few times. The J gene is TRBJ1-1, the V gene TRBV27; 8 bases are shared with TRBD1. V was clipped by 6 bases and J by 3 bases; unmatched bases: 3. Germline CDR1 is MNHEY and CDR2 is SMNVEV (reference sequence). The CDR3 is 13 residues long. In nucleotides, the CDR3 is TGTGCCAGCAGGGACAGGGCGGACACTGAAGCTTTCTTT. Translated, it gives CASRDRADTEAFF.

In nucleotides, the CDR3 is TGTGCCAGCAAGGGGGCAGGATCCTACAATGAGCAGTTCTTC. Its protein is CASKGAGSYNEQFF. V gene TRBV6-5 combines with J gene TRBJ2-1, with TRBD1 matching over 7 bases. J gave up 1 base and V 7 bases, and 4 bases lay outside the gene matches. The CDR3 totals 14 residues. Germline V gene lookup returns CDR1 MNHEY and CDR2 SVGAGI.

The CDR3 region has the DNA TGTGCCAGCAGCTTAGAGGGACAGCCAGGGAATGAGCAGTTCTTC. Translation gives CASSLEGQPGNEQFF. The gene calls are TRBV11-3 and TRBJ2-1, with TRBD1 matching 7 bases. The length of the CDR3 is 15 residues. Germline assignment: CDR1 SGHNT and CDR2 YENEEA. Trimming at V came to 0 bases and at J to 7 bases, leaving 6 bases not matched to a gene.

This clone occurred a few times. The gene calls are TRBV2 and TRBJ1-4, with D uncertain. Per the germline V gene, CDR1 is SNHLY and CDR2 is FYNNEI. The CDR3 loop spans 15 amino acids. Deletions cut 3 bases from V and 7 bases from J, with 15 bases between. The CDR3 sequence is CASSDPAGSGEKLFF. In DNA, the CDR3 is TGTGCCAGCAGTGACCCTGCGGGTTCTGGTGAAAAACTGTTTTTT.

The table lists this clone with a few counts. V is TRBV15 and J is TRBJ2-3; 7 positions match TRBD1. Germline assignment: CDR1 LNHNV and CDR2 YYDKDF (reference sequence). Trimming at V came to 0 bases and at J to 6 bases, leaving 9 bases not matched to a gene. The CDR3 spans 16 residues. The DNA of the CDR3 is TGTGCCACCAGCAGAGATGTAGGGGGCGGAGTTGATACGCAGTATTTT. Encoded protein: CATSRDVGGGVDTQYF.

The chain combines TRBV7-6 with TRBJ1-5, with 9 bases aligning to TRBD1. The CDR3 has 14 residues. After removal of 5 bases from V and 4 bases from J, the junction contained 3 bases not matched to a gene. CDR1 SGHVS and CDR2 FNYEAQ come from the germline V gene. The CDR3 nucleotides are TGTGCCAGCAGCCTTGGGACAGGGAATCAGCCCCAGCATTTT. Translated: CASSLGTGNQPQHF.

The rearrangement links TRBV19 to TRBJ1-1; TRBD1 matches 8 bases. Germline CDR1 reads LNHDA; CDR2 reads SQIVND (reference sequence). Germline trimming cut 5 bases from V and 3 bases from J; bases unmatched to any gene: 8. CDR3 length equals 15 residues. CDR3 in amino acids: CASSSPGGWDTEAFF. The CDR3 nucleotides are TGTGCCAGTAGTTCTCCAGGGGGCTGGGACACTGAAGCTTTCTTT.

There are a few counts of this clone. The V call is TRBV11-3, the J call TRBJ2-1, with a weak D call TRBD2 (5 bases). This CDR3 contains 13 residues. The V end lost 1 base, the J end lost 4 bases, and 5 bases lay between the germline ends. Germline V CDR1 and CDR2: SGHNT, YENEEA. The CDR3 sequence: CASSLGGYNEQFF. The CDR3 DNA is TGTGCCAGCAGCTTAGGCGGGTACAATGAGCAGTTCTTC.

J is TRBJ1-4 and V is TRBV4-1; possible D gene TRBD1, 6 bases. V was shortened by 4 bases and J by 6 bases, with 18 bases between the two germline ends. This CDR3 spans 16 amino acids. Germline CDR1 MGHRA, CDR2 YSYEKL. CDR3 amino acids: CASSPPGRGAHEKLFF. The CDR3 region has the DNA TGCGCCAGCAGCCCCCCGGGGAGGGGGGCCCATGAAAAACTGTTTTTT.

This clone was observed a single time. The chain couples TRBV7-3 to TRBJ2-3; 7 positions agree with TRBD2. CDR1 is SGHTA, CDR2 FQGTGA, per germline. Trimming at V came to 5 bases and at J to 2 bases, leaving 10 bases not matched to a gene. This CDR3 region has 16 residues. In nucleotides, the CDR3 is TGTGCCAGCAGCCCCCGAGCGGGGACGCTCACAGATACGCAGTATTTT. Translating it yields CASSPRAGTLTDTQYF. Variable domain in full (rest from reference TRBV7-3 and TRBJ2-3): GAGVSQTPSNKVTEKGKYVELRCDPISGHTALYWYRQSLGQGPEFLIYFQGTGAADDSGLPNDRFFAVRPEGSVSTLKIQRTERGDSAVYLCASSPRAGTLTDTQYFGPGTRLTVL.

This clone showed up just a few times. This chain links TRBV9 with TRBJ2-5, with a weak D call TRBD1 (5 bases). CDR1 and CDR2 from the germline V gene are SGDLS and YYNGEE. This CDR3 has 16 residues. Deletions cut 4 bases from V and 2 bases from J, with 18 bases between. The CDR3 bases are TGTGCCAGCAGCCTCTCTCCTCTTCCAGGGCAAGAGACCCAGTACTTC. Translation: CASSLSPLPGQETQYF. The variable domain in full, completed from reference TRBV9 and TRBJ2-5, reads DSGVTQTPKHLITATGQRVTLRCSPRSGDLSVYWYQQSLDQGLQFLIQYYNGEERAKGNILERFSAQQFPDLHSELNLSSLELGDSALYFCASSLSPLPGQETQYFGPGTRLLVL.

In DNA form, the CDR3 reads TGTGCCAGTACGAGGGGCGGGGGACGTTATGGCTACACCTTC. Translating gives CASTRGGGRYGYTF. The V call is TRBV19, the J call TRBJ1-2; D possibly corresponds to TRBD1 (5 bases). The germline V gene encodes CDR1 LNHDA and CDR2 SQIVND (reference sequence). V lost 7 bases and J 5 bases, leaving 17 bases between the germline ends. This CDR3 region has 14 residues.

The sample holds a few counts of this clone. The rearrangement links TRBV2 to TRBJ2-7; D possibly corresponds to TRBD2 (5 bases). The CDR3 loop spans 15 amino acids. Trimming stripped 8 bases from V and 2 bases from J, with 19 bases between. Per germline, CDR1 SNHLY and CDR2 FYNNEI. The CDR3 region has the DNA TGTGCCAGCTCTGTTGAGGGCTTCGGCCCCTACGAGCAGTACTTC. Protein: CASSVEGFGPYEQYF.

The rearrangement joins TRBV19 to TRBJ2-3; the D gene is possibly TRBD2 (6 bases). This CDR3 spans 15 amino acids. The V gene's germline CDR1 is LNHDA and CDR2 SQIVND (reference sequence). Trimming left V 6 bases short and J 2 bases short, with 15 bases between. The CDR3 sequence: CASSTRGRTTDTQYF. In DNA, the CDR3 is TGTGCCAGTAGCACCCGGGGGAGGACCACAGATACGCAGTATTTT. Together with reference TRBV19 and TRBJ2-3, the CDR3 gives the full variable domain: DGGITQSPKYLFRKEGQNVTLSCEQNLNHDAMYWYRQDPGQGLRLIYYSQIVNDFQKGDIAEGYSVSREKKESFPLTVTSAQKNPTAFYLCASSTRGRTTDTQYFGPGTRLTVL.